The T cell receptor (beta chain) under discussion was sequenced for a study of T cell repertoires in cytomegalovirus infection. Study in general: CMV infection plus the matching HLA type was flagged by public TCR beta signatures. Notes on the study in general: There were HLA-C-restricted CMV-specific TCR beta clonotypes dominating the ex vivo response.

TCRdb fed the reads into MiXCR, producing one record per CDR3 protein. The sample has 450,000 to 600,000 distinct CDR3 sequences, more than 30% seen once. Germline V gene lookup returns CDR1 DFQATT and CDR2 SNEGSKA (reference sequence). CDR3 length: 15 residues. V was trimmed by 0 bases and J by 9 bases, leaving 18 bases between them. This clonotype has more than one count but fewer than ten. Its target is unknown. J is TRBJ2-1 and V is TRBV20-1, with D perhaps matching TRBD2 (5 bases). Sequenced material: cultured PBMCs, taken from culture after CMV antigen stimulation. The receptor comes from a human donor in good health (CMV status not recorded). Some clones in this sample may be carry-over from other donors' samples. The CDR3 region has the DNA TGCAGTGCTAGAGACGCCTCCCGAGGGATGGGTGAGCAGTTCTTC. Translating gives CSARDASRGMGEQFF.